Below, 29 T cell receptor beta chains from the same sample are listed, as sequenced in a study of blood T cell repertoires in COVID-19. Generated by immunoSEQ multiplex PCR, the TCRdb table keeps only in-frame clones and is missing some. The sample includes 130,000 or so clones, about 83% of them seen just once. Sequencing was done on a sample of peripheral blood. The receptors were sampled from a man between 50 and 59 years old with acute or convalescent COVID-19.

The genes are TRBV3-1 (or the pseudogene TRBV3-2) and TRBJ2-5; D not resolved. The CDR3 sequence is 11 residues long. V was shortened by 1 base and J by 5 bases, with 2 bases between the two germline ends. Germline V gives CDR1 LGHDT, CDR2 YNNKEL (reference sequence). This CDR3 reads CASSQAETQYF. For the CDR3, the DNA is TGTGCCAGCAGCCAAGCGGAGACCCAGTACTTC.

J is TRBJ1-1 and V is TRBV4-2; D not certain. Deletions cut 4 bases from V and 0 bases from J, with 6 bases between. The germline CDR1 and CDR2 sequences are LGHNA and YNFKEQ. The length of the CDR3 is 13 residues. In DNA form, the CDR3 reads TGTGCCAGCAGCCGCGTAATGAACACTGAAGCTTTCTTT. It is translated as CASSRVMNTEAFF.

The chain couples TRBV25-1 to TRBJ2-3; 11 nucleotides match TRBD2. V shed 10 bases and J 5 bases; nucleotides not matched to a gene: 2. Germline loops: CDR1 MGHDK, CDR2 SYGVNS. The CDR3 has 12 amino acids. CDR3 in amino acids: CATGTSGDTQYF. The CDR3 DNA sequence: TGTGCCACCGGGACTAGCGGAGATACGCAGTATTTT.

The CDR3: CASSLRLAGDPTGEQFF. The CDR3 DNA is TGTGCCAGCAGCTTAAGACTAGCGGGGGATCCCACTGGTGAGCAGTTCTTC. The chain uses TRBV11-2 and TRBJ2-1, with 12 bases aligning to TRBD2. The trim removed 2 bases at V and 9 bases at J, leaving 11 bases unmatched. Germline CDR1 reads SGHAT; CDR2 reads FQNNGV. This CDR3 is built from 17 residues. Filled out from reference TRBV11-2 and TRBJ2-1, the complete variable domain reads EAGVAQSPRYKIIEKRQSVAFWCNPISGHATLYWYQQILGQGPKLLIQFQNNGVVDDSQLPKDRFSAERLKGVDSTLKIQPAKLEDSAVYLCASSLRLAGDPTGEQFFGPGTRLTVL.

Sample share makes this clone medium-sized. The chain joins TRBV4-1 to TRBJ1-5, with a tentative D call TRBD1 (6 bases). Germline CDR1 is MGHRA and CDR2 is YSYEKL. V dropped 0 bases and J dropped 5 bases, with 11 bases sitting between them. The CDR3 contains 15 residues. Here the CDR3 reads CASSQEVTGDQPQHF. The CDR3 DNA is TGCGCCAGCAGCCAAGAAGTGACAGGCGATCAGCCCCAGCATTTT.

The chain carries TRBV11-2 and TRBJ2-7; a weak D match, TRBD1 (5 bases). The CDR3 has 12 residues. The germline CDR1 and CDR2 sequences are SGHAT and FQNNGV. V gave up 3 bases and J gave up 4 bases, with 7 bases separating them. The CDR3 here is CASSFQGYEQYF. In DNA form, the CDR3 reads TGTGCCAGCAGCTTCCAGGGTTACGAGCAGTACTTC.

CDR3 nucleotide sequence: TGTGCCAGCAGTTCGACAGGGAACACCGGGGAGCTGTTTTTT. Amino acid sequence: CASSSTGNTGELFF. This chain joins TRBV6-6 and TRBJ2-2; tentative D call: TRBD1 (6 bases). Germline CDR1 reads MNHNY; CDR2 reads SVGAGI (reference sequence). This CDR3 spans 14 amino acids. With 4 bases removed from V and 1 base from J, the gap between germline ends came to 7 bases.

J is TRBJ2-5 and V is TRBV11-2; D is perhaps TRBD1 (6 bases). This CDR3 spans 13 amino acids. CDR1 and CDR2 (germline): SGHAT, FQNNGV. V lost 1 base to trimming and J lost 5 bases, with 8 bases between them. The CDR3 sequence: CASSLGGLETQYF. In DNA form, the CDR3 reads TGTGCCAGCAGCTTAGGGGGGCTGGAGACCCAGTACTTC.

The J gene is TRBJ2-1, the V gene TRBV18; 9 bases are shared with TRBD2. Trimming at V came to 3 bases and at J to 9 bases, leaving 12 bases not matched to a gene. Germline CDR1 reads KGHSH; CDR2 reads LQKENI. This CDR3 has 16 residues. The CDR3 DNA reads TGTGCCAGCTCACCGAGAGGCGGGGGGGCCTTAAGTGAGCAGTTCTTC. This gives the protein CASSPRGGGALSEQFF.

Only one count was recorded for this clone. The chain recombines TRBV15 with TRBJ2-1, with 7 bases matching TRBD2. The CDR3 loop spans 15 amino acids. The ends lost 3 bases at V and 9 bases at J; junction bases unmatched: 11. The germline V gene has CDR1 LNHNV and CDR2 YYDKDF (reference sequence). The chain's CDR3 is CATSRTSLGGVEQFF. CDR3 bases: TGTGCCACCAGCAGGACTAGCTTAGGAGGGGTTGAGCAGTTCTTC.

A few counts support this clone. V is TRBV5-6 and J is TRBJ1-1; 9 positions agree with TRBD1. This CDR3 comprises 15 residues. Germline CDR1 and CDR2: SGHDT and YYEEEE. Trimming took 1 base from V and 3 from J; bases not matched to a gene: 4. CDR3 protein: CASSLLGTGYTEAFF. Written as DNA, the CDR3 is TGTGCCAGCAGCTTGTTGGGGACAGGGTACACTGAAGCTTTCTTT. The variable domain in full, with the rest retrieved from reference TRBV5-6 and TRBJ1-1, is DAGVTQSPTHLIKTRGQQVTLRCSPKSGHDTVSWYQQALGQGPQFIFQYYEEEERQRGNFPDRFSGHQFPNYSSELNVNALLLGDSALYLCASSLLGTGYTEAFFGQGTRLTVV.

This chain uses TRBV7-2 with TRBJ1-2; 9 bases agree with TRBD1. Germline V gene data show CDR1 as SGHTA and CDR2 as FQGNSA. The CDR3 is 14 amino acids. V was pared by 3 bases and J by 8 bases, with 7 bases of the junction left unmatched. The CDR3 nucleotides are TGTGCCAGCAGCTTCACAGGGGGCGATGGAGGCTACACCTTC. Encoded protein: CASSFTGGDGGYTF.

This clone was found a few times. This CDR3 is CASRPSLTSPWFF. CDR3 in DNA: TGTGCCAGCAGACCAAGCCTGACTAGCCCGTGGTTCTTC. The J gene is TRBJ2-1, the V gene TRBV27, with 7 nucleotides matching TRBD2. Germline V gene lookup returns CDR1 MNHEY and CDR2 SMNVEV (reference sequence). CDR3 length: 13 residues. With V trimmed by 6 bases and J by 15 bases, 14 bases remained unmatched.

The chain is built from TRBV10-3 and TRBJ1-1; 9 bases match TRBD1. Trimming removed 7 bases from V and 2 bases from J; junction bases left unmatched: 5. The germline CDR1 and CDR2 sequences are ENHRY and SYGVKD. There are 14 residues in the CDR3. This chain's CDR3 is CAINRDRDNTEAFF. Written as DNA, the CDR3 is TGTGCCATCAACCGGGACAGGGATAACACTGAAGCTTTCTTT.

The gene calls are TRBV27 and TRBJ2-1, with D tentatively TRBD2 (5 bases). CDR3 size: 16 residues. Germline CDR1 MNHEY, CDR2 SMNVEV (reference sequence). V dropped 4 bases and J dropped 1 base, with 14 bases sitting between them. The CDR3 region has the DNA TGTGCCAGCAGTTCGGGAACCACCTCATCCTACAATGAGCAGTTCTTC. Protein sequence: CASSSGTTSSYNEQFF.

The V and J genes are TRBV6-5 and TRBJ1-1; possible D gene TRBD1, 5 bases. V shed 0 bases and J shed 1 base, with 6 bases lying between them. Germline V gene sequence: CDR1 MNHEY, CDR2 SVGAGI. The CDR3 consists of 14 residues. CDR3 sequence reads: CASSYSGGNTEAFF. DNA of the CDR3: TGTGCCAGCAGTTACTCGGGGGGGAACACTGAAGCTTTCTTT.

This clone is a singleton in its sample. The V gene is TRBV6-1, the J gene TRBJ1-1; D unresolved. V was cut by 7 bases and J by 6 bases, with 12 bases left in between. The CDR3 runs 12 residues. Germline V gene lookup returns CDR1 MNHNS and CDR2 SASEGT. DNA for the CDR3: TGTGCCAGCAAGAGGAATCCGTCTGAAGCTTTCTTT. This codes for CASKRNPSEAFF.

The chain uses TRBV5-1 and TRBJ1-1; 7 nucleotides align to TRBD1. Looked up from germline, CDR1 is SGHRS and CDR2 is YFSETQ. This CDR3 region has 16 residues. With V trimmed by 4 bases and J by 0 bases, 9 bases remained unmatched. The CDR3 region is CASSRDRADMNTEAFF. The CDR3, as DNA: TGCGCCAGCAGCCGGGACAGAGCCGACATGAACACTGAAGCTTTCTTT.

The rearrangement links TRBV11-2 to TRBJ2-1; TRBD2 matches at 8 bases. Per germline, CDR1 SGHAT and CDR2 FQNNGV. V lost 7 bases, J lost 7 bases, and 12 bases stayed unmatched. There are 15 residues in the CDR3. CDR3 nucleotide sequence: TGTGCCAGCATAAAGGCTGGACTAGCTTCGAATGAGCAGTTCTTC. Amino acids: CASIKAGLASNEQFF.

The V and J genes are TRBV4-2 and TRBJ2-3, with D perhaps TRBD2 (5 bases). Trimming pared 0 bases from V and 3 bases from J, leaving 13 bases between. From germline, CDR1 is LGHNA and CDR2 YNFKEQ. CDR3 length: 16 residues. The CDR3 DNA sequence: TGTGCCAGCAGCCAAGAGGTGGGGAGAGGTACAGATACGCAGTATTTT. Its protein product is CASSQEVGRGTDTQYF.

This CDR3 reads CASSYTGMNTEAFF. The CDR3 DNA is TGTGCCAGCAGCTATACGGGGATGAACACTGAAGCTTTCTTT. The genes are TRBV5-4 and TRBJ1-1; D unresolved. The germline V gene encodes CDR1 SGHNT and CDR2 YYREEE (reference sequence). This CDR3 has 14 residues. Trimming stripped 3 bases from V and 0 bases from J, with 9 bases between.

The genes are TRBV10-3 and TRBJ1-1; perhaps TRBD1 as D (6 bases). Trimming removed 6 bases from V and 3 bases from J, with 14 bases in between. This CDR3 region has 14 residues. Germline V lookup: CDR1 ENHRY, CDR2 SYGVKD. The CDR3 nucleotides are TGTGCCATCAGATCGAACGCAGGGGACACTGAAGCTTTCTTT. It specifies CAIRSNAGDTEAFF.

CDR3: CASSSFRDRERLFF. In nucleotides, the CDR3 is TGTGCCAGCAGCTCATTCAGAGACAGGGAACGACTGTTTTTT. V gene TRBV6-7 combines with J gene TRBJ1-4; 7 bases agree with TRBD1. TRBV6-7 qualifies as an ORF whose function is uncertain. The CDR3 is 14 amino acids. The trim removed 6 bases at V and 13 bases at J, leaving 14 bases unmatched.

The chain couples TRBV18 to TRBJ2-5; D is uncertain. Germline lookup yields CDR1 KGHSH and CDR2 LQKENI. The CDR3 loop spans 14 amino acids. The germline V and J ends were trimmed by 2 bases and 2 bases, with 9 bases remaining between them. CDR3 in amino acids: CASSPVADQETQYF. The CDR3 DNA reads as TGTGCCAGCTCACCAGTCGCAGATCAAGAGACCCAGTACTTC. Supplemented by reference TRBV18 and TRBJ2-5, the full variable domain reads NAGVMQNPRHLVRRRGQEARLRCSPMKGHSHVYWYRQLPEEGLKFMVYLQKENIIDESGMPKERFSAEFPKEGPSILRIQQVVRGDSAAYFCASSPVADQETQYFGPGTRLLVL.

The chain's CDR3 is CASSRPGGPGSGANVLTF. Written as DNA, the CDR3 is TGTGCCAGCAGCAGACCAGGGGGGCCGGGATCTGGGGCCAACGTCCTGACTTTC. The V and J genes are TRBV5-6 and TRBJ2-6; D perhaps matches TRBD1 (7 bases). With 4 bases removed from V and 1 base from J, the gap between germline ends came to 18 bases. This CDR3 has 18 residues. Germline V gene data show CDR1 as SGHDT and CDR2 as YYEEEE.

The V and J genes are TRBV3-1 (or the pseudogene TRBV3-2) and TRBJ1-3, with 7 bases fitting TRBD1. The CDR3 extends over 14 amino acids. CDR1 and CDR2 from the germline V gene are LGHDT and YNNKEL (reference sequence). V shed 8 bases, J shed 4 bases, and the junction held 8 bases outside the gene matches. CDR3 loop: CASGTGVGGNTIYF. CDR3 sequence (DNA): TGTGCCAGCGGTACAGGGGTGGGCGGAAACACCATATATTTT.

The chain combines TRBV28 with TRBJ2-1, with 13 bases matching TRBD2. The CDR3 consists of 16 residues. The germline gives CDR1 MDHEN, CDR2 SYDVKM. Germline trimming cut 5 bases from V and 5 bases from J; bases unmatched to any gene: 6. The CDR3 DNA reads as TGTGCCAGCAGTGTCCAGGGACTAGCGGGGAACAATGAGCAGTTCTTC. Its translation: CASSVQGLAGNNEQFF.

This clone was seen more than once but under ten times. This CDR3 is CASSQDITVGQTQYF. The CDR3 DNA sequence: TGTGCCAGCAGCCAAGATATCACAGTGGGTCAGACCCAGTACTTC. The gene calls are TRBV3-1 (or the pseudogene TRBV3-2) and TRBJ2-5; D gene uncertain. In germline, CDR1 is LGHDT, CDR2 YNNKEL (reference sequence). Trimming removed 0 bases from V and 6 bases from J, with 14 bases in between. This CDR3 has 15 amino acids.

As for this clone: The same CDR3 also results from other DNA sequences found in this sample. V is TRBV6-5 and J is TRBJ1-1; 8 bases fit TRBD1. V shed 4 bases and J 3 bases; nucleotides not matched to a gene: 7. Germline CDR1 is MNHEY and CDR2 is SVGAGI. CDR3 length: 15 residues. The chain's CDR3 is CASSLQGAVDTEAFF. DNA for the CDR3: TGTGCCAGCAGTTTGCAGGGGGCCGTGGACACTGAAGCTTTCTTT.